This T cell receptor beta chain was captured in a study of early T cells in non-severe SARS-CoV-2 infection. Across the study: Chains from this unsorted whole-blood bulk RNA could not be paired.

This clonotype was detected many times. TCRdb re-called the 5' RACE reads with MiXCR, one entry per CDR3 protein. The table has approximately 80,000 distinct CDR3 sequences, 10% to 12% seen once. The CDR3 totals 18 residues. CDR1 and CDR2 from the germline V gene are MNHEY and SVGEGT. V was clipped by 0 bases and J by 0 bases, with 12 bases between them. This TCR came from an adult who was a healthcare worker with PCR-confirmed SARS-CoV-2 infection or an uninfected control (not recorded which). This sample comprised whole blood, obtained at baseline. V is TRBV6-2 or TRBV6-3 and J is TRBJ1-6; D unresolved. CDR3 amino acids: CASSYSWPPGSYNSPLHF. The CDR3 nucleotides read TGTGCCAGCAGTTACTCTTGGCCGCCCGGCTCCTATAATTCACCCCTCCACTTT.